Following are 22 T cell receptor beta chains from one sample sequenced in a study of T cells after yellow fever vaccination (dated by TCRdb to between 2017 and 2020). Libraries were prepared through 5' RACE. These reads were obtained on an Illumina NovaSeq 6000. The public reads were run again by TCRdb, first through fastp at Q25 and then through MiXCR, and only productive beta chains were kept. Records with the same CDR3 protein are collapsed into one entry carrying the most frequent genes and DNA. The sample data list approximately 160,000 distinct CDR3 sequences, and roughly 9% of these were observed just once. Roughly a third of the sample lies in the top ten. Taken with the paper, the label for treatment or condition translates to: live attenuated yellow fever vaccine strain. This specimen consisted of CD8+ T cells sorted from PBMCs, obtained 45 days after the yellow fever booster vaccination. The source is a man aged 18 to 29 who received the YFV17D yellow fever vaccine.

This clonotype was observed a few times. The rearrangement links TRBV28 to TRBJ2-7; D might be TRBD2 (5 bases). The ends were cut back, 7 bases at V and 0 bases at J, with 13 bases in the middle. The CDR3 has 14 amino acids. Germline CDR1 is MDHEN and CDR2 is SYDVKM. Written as DNA, the CDR3 is TGTGCCAGCAAAGCCGTTGGGAGCTCCTACGAGCAGTACTTC. Translating it yields CASKAVGSSYEQYF.

This clonotype was seen more than once but under ten times. DNA of the CDR3: TGTGCCAGCAGGGCCGGGGAGCTGTTTTTT. Protein sequence: CASRAGELFF. The rearrangement uses TRBV12-3 or TRBV12-4 and TRBJ2-2; D gene unclear. The CDR3 consists of 10 residues. Trimming took 6 bases from V and 6 from J, leaving 2 bases between them.

This clonotype has just a few counts. The rearrangement joins TRBV7-9 to TRBJ2-2; D uncertain. Germline V lookup: CDR1 SEHNR, CDR2 FQNEAQ (reference sequence). The V end lost 8 bases, the J end lost 0 bases, and 25 bases lay between the germline ends. This CDR3 region has 19 residues. This chain's CDR3 is CASPTLVVNGGANTGELFF. As DNA, the CDR3 is TGTGCCAGCCCGACCCTTGTTGTAAATGGCGGAGCGAACACCGGGGAGCTGTTTTTT.

Ten or more counts support this clonotype. The chain couples TRBV5-1 to TRBJ2-1; D may be TRBD2 (5 bases). Trimming removed 3 bases at V and 9 bases at J, with 10 bases between. CDR1 and CDR2 (germline): SGHRS, YFSETQ. The CDR3 consists of 12 residues. The CDR3 region is CASSSMEVEQFF. The CDR3 coding sequence is TGCGCCAGCAGCTCCATGGAGGTTGAGCAGTTCTTC.

In this sample, this clonotype turned up a few times. The CDR3 coding sequence is TGCAGCGTTGACCCCACAGGAGTATGGAACACTGAAGCTTTCTTT. Translated, it gives CSVDPTGVWNTEAFF. The chain couples TRBV29-1 to TRBJ1-1, with D possibly being TRBD1 (5 bases). V lost 3 bases to trimming and J lost 1 base, with 15 bases between them. Germline V gene sequence: CDR1 SQVTM, CDR2 ANQGSEA. There are 15 residues in the CDR3.

The rearrangement links TRBV7-6 to TRBJ2-5; the D gene is possibly TRBD1 (5 bases). The CDR3 runs to 16 residues. Trimming cost V 5 bases and J 5 bases, with 21 bases left between them. Per germline, CDR1 SGHVS and CDR2 FNYEAQ. CDR3 sequence: CASSHSRWGLGETQYF. CDR3 DNA sequence: TGTGCCAGCAGCCACTCGAGGTGGGGCCTAGGGGAGACCCAGTACTTC.

This clonotype was picked up many times. The rearrangement links TRBV6-6 to TRBJ2-3; 7 bases map to TRBD1. The CDR3 length is 13 residues. Per germline, CDR1 MNHNY and CDR2 SVGAGI (reference sequence). V lost 4 bases to trimming and J lost 6 bases; unmatched junction nucleotides: 4. CDR3 region: CASSLTGVDTQYF. The DNA of the CDR3 is TGTGCCAGCAGTTTAACAGGGGTGGATACGCAGTATTTT.

This clonotype was observed a few times. The chain carries TRBV14 and TRBJ2-4, with a weak D call TRBD2 (7 bases). V was clipped by 0 bases and J by 1 base, with 19 bases between them. Germline values: CDR1 SGHDN, CDR2 FVKESK. This CDR3 is 19 amino acids long. CDR3 in amino acids: CASSQDHSRGLEAKNIQYF. CDR3 nucleotide sequence: TGTGCCAGCAGCCAAGATCATTCGCGGGGGCTGGAGGCCAAAAACATTCAGTACTTC.

A few counts support this clonotype. The rearrangement uses TRBV6-2 or TRBV6-3 and TRBJ2-1; TRBD2 matches at 10 bases. CDR3 size: 15 residues. After removal of 8 bases from V and 4 bases from J, the junction contained 8 bases not matched to a gene. Germline V CDR1 and CDR2: MNHEY, SVGEGT. CDR3 DNA: TGTGCCAGCCAACTTATAGCGGGGGGTTACAATGAGCAGTTCTTC. It encodes CASQLIAGGYNEQFF.

This clonotype was seen a few times. The chain recombines TRBV9 with TRBJ1-6; possible D gene TRBD1, 5 bases. The V end was cut by 0 bases, the J end by 8 bases, with 12 bases between. The CDR3 extends over 15 amino acids. Germline CDR1 and CDR2: SGDLS and YYNGEE. The chain's CDR3 is CASSVEDGTYSPLHF. CDR3 DNA: TGTGCCAGCAGCGTAGAGGACGGGACCTATTCACCCCTCCACTTT.

This clonotype appeared a few times. This sequence joins TRBV7-9 and TRBJ2-7; D uncertain. CDR3 length: 12 amino acids. V lost 5 bases and J lost 7, with 12 bases in between. Germline V gene data show CDR1 as SEHNR and CDR2 as FQNEAQ (reference sequence). CDR3 amino acids: CASSQVPWEQYF. CDR3 nucleotide sequence: TGTGCCAGCAGCCAAGTTCCGTGGGAGCAGTACTTC.

The chain is built from TRBV5-1 and TRBJ1-1; D is undetermined. CDR3 length: 14 amino acids. V gave up 0 bases and J gave up 0 bases, with 6 bases separating them. Germline loops: CDR1 SGHRS, CDR2 YFSETQ. The CDR3 coding sequence is TGCGCCAGCAGCTTGGCACGGTTGAACACTGAAGCTTTCTTT. Translated: CASSLARLNTEAFF.

A few counts support this clonotype. The chain employs TRBV4-1 and TRBJ1-3; 9 bases agree with TRBD1. The CDR3 consists of 14 residues. Trimming removed 3 bases from V and 8 bases from J; junction bases left unmatched: 5. CDR1 is MGHRA, CDR2 YSYEKL, per germline. The CDR3 nucleotides read TGCGCCAGCAGCCACCTGACAGGGGGGTACACCATATATTTT. Translating gives CASSHLTGGYTIYF.

This clonotype has just a few counts. The chain links TRBV7-2 to TRBJ2-3; TRBD1 matches at 9 bases. The V segment lost 2 bases and the J segment 4 bases; nucleotides outside the gene matches: 10. The CDR3 spans 17 residues. The germline CDR1 and CDR2 sequences are SGHTA and FQGNSA. The DNA for the CDR3 is TGTGCCAGCAGCTTATTAATCCGGGACAGGGATCCAGATACGCAGTATTTT. Translated: CASSLLIRDRDPDTQYF.

The V and J genes are TRBV4-1 and TRBJ2-5; no clear D. Germline-derived CDR1 and CDR2 are MGHRA and YSYEKL. V lost 3 bases and J lost 2, with 7 bases in between. This CDR3 is built from 13 residues. In nucleotides, the CDR3 is TGCGCCAGCAGCCACCCTCTTCAAGAGACCCAGTACTTC. Its translation: CASSHPLQETQYF.

The V and J genes are TRBV12-3 or TRBV12-4 and TRBJ2-6; maybe TRBD2 (6 bases). The CDR3 has 16 amino acids. The V and J ends lost 2 bases and 4 bases respectively, with 12 bases between them. Written as DNA, the CDR3 is TGTGCCAGCAGTTTATCGCCCCTAGCGGGGGCCAACGTCCTGACTTTC. Translated: CASSLSPLAGANVLTF.

This clonotype appeared a few times. The V gene is TRBV28, the J gene TRBJ2-2; a possible D gene is TRBD1 (6 bases). The CDR3 sequence is 13 residues long. Trimming took 6 bases from V and 5 from J, leaving 10 bases between them. Germline assignment: CDR1 MDHEN and CDR2 SYDVKM. The CDR3 here is CASRRGMTGELFF. The CDR3, as DNA: TGTGCCAGCAGGAGGGGGATGACCGGGGAGCTGTTTTTT.

This clonotype was counted at least ten times. The gene calls are TRBV10-3 and TRBJ1-5; D gene uncertain. The CDR3 runs to 14 residues. V was clipped by 0 bases and J by 5 bases, with 8 bases between them. CDR1 and CDR2 (germline): ENHRY, SYGVKD. DNA of the CDR3: TGTGCCATCAGTGAGTCGGGGAGTGATCAGCCCCAGCATTTT. Protein: CAISESGSDQPQHF.

V and J are TRBV6-6 and TRBJ2-7; a weak D match, TRBD2 (6 bases). V dropped 0 bases and J dropped 2 bases, with 14 bases sitting between them. CDR3 length: 16 residues. The germline gives CDR1 MNHNY, CDR2 SVGAGI (reference sequence). CDR3 sequence reads: CASSYSTEAGPYEQYF. The CDR3 DNA sequence: TGTGCCAGCAGTTACTCGACGGAGGCGGGGCCCTACGAGCAGTACTTC.

This clonotype was seen a few times. The chain links TRBV12-3 or TRBV12-4 to TRBJ2-3; D call uncertain. Between the trimmed V and J ends, which lost 3 bases and 4 bases, there was a span of 8 bases. The CDR3 consists of 13 residues. The CDR3 DNA follows: TGTGCCAGCAGTTTGGCCGTGTCAGATACGCAGTATTTT. Translation gives CASSLAVSDTQYF.

In this sample, this clonotype turned up a few times. This chain connects TRBV5-6 to TRBJ1-1; D not resolved. This CDR3 region has 13 residues. The V gene lost 5 bases and the J gene lost 6 bases, with 14 bases spanning the gap. Germline V gene data show CDR1 as SGHDT and CDR2 as YYEEEE. The CDR3: CASSLLEGPEAFF. The CDR3 nucleotides read TGTGCCAGCAGTCTCCTGGAGGGCCCTGAAGCTTTCTTT.

The chain recombines TRBV4-2 with TRBJ2-1; TRBD2 aligns across 7 bases. Losses at the gene ends were 0 bases for V and 7 bases for J; bases not matched to a gene: 9. Germline-derived CDR1 and CDR2 are LGHNA and YNFKEQ. There are 16 residues in the CDR3. The CDR3 is CASSQEQLADSNEQFF. The CDR3 DNA follows: TGTGCCAGCAGCCAAGAACAGCTAGCGGATTCTAATGAGCAGTTCTTC.